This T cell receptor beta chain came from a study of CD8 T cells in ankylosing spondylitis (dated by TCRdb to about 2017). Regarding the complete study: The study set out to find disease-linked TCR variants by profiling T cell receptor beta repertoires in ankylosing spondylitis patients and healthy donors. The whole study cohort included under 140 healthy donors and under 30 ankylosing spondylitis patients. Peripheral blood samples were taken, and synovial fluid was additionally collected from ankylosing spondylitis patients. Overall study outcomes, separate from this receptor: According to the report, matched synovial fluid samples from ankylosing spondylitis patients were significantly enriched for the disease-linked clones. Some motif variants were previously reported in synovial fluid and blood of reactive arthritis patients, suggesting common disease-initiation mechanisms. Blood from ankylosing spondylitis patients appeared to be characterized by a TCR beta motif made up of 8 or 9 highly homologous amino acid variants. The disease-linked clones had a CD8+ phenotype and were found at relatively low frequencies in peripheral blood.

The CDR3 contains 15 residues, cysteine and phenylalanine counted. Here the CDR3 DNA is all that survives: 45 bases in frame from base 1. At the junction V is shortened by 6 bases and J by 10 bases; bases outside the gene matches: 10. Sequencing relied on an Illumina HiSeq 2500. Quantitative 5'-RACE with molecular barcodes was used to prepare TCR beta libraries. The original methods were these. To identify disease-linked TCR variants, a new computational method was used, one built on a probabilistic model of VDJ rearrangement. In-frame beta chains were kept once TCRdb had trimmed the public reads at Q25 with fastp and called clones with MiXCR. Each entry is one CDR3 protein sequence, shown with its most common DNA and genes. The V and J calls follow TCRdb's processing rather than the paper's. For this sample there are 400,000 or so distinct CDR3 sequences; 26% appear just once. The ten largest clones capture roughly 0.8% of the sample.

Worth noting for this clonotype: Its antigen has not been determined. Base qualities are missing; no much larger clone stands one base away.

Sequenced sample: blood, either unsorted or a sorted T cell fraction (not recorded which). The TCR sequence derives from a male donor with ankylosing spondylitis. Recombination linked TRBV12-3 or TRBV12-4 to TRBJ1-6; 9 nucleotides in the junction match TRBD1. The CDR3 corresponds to CASRMTGTGRSPLHF. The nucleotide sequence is TGTGCCAGCAGGATGACCGGGACAGGGAGATCACCCCTCCACTTT.